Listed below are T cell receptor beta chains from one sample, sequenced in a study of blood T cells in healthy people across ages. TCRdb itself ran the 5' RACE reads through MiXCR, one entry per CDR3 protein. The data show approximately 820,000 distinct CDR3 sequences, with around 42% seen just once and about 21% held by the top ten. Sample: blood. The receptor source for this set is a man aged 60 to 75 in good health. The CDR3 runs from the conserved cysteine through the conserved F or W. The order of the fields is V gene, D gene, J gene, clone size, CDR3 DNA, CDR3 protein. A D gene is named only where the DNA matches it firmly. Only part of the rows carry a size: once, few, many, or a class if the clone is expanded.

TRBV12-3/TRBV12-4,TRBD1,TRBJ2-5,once,TGTGCCAGCAGGGCCGCAGGGGGCCCAGAGACCCAGTACTTC,CASRAAGGPETQYF
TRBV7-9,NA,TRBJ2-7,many,TGTGCCAGCAGCTCGAGACGGACGTACGAGCAGTACTTC,CASSSRRTYEQYF
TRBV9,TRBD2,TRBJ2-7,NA,TGTGCCAGCAGCCCCGAGGGAGGGACTTCCTACGAGCAGTACTTC,CASSPEGGTSYEQYF
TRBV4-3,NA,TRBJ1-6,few,TGCGCCAGCAGCCAAGATGGGTACAGTAATTCACCCCTCCACTTT,CASSQDGYSNSPLHF
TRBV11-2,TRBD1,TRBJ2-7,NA,TGTGCCAGCAGCGCATCCGGGACAGGGGGTGGCGAGCAGTACTTC,CASSASGTGGGEQYF
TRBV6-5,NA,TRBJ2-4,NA,TGTGCCAGCAGTTTCGGGCGGGTGGGCTTTCGGAACATTCAGTACTTC,CASSFGRVGFRNIQYF
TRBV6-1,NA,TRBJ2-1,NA,TGTGCCAGCAGTCCCAAGGACGGTAATGAGCAGTTCTTC,CASSPKDGNEQFF
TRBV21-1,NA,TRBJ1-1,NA,TGTGCCAGCAGCAAAGGGAGGGCCCTGAACACTGAAGCTTTCTTT,CASSKGRALNTEAFF
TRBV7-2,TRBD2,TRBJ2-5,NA,TGTGCCAGCAGCCGAGCCCGCGGGGGGGCGGAGACCCAGTACTTC,CASSRARGGAETQYF
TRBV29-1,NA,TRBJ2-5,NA,TGCAGCGCCTCCACGGATATTATTGTTATTGAGCAGTACTTC,CSASTDIIVIEQYF
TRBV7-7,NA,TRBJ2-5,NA,TGTGCTAGCAGCTGTGACTGGGACGGACACCAAGAGACCCAGTACTTC,CASSCDWDGHQETQYF
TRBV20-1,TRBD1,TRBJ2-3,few,TGCAGTGCTATGACAGGGGTCTATAGCACAGATACGCAGTATTTT,CSAMTGVYSTDTQYF
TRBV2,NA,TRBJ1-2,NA,TGTGCCAGCAGATTACCGGACAGACTTAACTATGGCTACACCTTC,CASRLPDRLNYGYTF
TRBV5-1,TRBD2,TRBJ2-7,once,TGCGCCAGCAGCTACCGACTAGCGGGAGAACCCTCCTACGAGCAGTACTTC,CASSYRLAGEPSYEQYF
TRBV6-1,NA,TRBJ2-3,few,TGTGCCAGCAGTGAAGAGGGGACGGCCCCCGCACTTGCAACCACAGATACGCAGTATTTT,CASSEEGTAPALATTDTQYF
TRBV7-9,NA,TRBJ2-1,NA,TGTGCCAGCAGAAACCTGGGGAATGAGCAGTTCTTC,CASRNLGNEQFF
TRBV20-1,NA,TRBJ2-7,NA,TGCAGTGCTAGAGATGCAGTTCTATCCTCCTACGAGCAGTACTTC,CSARDAVLSSYEQYF
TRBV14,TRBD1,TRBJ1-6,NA,TGTGCCAGCAGCCGCAGGGGGCGGTGGGGTTCACCCCTCCACTTT,CASSRRGRWGSPLHF
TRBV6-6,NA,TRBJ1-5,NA,TGTGCCAGCACCAAACGCGGATTAAACAATCAGCCCCAGCATTTT,CASTKRGLNNQPQHF
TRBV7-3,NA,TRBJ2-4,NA,TGTGCCAGCAGCTTAACGGGGCAGCGAGAAAACATTCAGTACTTC,CASSLTGQRENIQYF
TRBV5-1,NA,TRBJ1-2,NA,TGCGCCAGCAGCACCCGACTGAACTATGGCTACACCTTC,CASSTRLNYGYTF
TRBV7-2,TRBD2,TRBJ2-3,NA,TGTGCCAGCAGCGCAAGACTAGCGGGGGCGGTAGATACGCAGTATTTT,CASSARLAGAVDTQYF
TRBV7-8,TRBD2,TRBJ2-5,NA,TGTGCCAGCAGCTCCAAGAGGCTAGCGGGGGCCGGGCAAGAGACCCAGTACTTC,CASSSKRLAGAGQETQYF
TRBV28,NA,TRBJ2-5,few,TGTGCCAGCAGTCTTGGGGGTTTGACCCAGTACTTC,CASSLGGLTQYF
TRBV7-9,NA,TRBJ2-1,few,TGTGCCAGCAGCTCAAGGGATGAGCAGTTCTTC,CASSSRDEQFF
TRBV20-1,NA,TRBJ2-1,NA,TGCAGTGCTAGAGATGCGGCCTCCTACAATGAGCAGTTCTTC,CSARDAASYNEQFF
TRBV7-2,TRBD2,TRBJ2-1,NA,TGTGCCAGCAGCTTGACTAGCGGGGCCGAATACAATGAGCAGTTCTTC,CASSLTSGAEYNEQFF
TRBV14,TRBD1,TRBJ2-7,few,TGTGCCAGCAGCCGTGACAGGGTAACGAACGAGCAGTACTTC,CASSRDRVTNEQYF
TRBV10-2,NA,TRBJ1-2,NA,TGCGCCAGCAGTGATGGGTCAGCTGGCTACACCTTC,CASSDGSAGYTF
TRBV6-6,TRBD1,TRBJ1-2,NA,TGTGCCAGCAATTACAGGGGGCGCAGGACCTATGGCTACACCTTC,CASNYRGRRTYGYTF
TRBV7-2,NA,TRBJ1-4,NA,TGTGCCAGCGGCCTACCGGGACACATGACCAATGAAAAACTGTTTTTT,CASGLPGHMTNEKLFF
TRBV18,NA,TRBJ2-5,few,TGTGCCAGCTCACCAATGGCCGGGAACCAAGAGACCCAGTACTTC,CASSPMAGNQETQYF
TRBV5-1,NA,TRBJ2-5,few,TGCGCCAGCAGCTTGGAGGAGGGAGAGACCCAGTACTTC,CASSLEEGETQYF
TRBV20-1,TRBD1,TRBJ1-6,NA,TGCAGTGCTAGAGGGCCGACAGGGGGTCGAAATTCACCCCTCCACTTT,CSARGPTGGRNSPLHF
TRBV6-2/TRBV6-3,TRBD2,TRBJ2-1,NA,TGTGCCAGCAGTTATACTAGCGGGGTCCGGAATGAGCAGTTCTTC,CASSYTSGVRNEQFF
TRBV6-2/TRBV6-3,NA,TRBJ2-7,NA,TGTGCCAGCAGTGACGGACCCCTCTACGAGCAGTACTTC,CASSDGPLYEQYF
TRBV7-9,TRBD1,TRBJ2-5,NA,TGTGCCAGCAGCTTCGGGACAGGGTACCCGGAGACCCAGTACTTC,CASSFGTGYPETQYF
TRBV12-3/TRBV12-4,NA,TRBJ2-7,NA,TGTGCCAGCAGTTTTCGAGGGGTTGAGCAGTACTTC,CASSFRGVEQYF
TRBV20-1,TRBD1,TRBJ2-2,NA,TGCAGTGCTAGCTTAACAGGGGGCTCTGTCACCGGGGAGCTGTTTTTT,CSASLTGGSVTGELFF
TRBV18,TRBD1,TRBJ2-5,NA,TGTGCCAGCTCACCACAGGGACAGAGGCTAGAGACCCAGTACTTC,CASSPQGQRLETQYF
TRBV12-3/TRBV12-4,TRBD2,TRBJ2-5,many,TGTGCCAGCAGGTCACTAGCGGGGTCACGGCGTGAGCAGTACTTC,CASRSLAGSRREQYF
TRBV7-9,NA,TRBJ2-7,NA,TGTGCCAGCAGCTCAGCTAGGGAAAACTACGAGCAGTACTTC,CASSSARENYEQYF
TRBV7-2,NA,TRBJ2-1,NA,TGTGCCAGCAGCTATCTGAGGGTCGTTCCCAATAAGCAGTTCTTC,CASSYLRVVPNKQFF
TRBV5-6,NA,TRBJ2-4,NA,TGTGCCAGCAGCCAGCAGGACAGAATAGCGACCAAAAACATTCAGTACTTC,CASSQQDRIATKNIQYF
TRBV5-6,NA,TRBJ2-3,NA,TGTGCCAGCAGCGCGGACGGAGAGACGGCTTACACAGATACGCAGTATTTT,CASSADGETAYTDTQYF
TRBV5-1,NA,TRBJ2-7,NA,TGCGCCAGCAGCGGAGACTGGGGCACTGAGCAGTACTTC,CASSGDWGTEQYF
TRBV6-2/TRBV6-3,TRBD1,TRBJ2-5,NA,TGTGCCAGCAGTTACAAGAGGGGGACAGTACAAGAGACCCAGTACTTC,CASSYKRGTVQETQYF
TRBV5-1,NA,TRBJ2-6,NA,TGCGCCAGCAGCTTGGTGGGACAAGCCGCTGGGGCCAACGTCCTGACTTTC,CASSLVGQAAGANVLTF
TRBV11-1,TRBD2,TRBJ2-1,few,TGTGCCAGCAGCTTGGAAACCGGGACTAGCGGGTCCGCGAGCTCCTACAATGAGCAGTTCTTC,CASSLETGTSGSASSYNEQFF
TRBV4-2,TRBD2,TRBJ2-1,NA,TGTGCCAGCAGCCAAGAGACTAGCGGGCCCAATGAGCAGTTCTTC,CASSQETSGPNEQFF
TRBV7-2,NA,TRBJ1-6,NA,TGTGCCAGCAGCTTAAAAGTAGTCCCACCGCCAAATTCACCCCTCCACTTT,CASSLKVVPPPNSPLHF
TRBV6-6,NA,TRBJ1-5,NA,TGTGCCAGCAGCATTACCAATCAGCCCCAGCATTTT,CASSITNQPQHF
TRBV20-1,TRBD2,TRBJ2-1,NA,TGCAGTGCTAGAGATCTGCCTAGCGGGGGACATGAGCAGTTCTTC,CSARDLPSGGHEQFF
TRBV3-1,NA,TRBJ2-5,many,TGTGCCAGCAGCCAAGATCGAGAGACCCAGTACTTC,CASSQDRETQYF